One sample yielded the 9 T cell receptor beta chains listed below, sequenced in a study of CD8+CD57+ T cells in acquired aplastic anemia. Template material for TCR beta VDJ and CDR3 profiling consisted of genomic DNA. In TCRdb, the reads were re-called with MiXCR into one record per CDR3 protein. The sample has approximately 170,000 distinct CDR3 sequences; 60% to 70% are singletons. Sequencing input: sorted CD4+, CD8+, or CD8+CD57+ T cells (not recorded which) from PBMCs. The receptor source for this set is a human donor in good health.

This chain joins TRBV20-1 and TRBJ1-1; TRBD1 matches 7 bases. Losses at the gene ends were 0 bases for V and 4 bases for J; bases not matched to a gene: 8. The CDR3 length is 15 residues. The germline CDR1 and CDR2 sequences are DFQATT and SNEGSKA (reference sequence). This chain's CDR3 is CSARDPDRTGTEAFF. In nucleotides, the CDR3 is TGCAGTGCTAGAGACCCGGACAGGACCGGCACTGAAGCTTTCTTT.

This clonotype was observed many times. This chain joins TRBV20-1 and TRBJ1-2; 9 nucleotides line up with TRBD1. The CDR3 extends over 17 amino acids. The germline V gene encodes CDR1 DFQATT and CDR2 SNEGSKA (reference sequence). Germline trimming cut 0 bases from V and 4 bases from J; bases unmatched to any gene: 12. CDR3 DNA: TGCAGTGCTAGAGATTCCAGACCGGGACAGGGTGGCTATGGCTACACCTTC. This translates into CSARDSRPGQGGYGYTF.

This rearrangement joins TRBV24-1 to TRBJ2-7; 8 bases line up with TRBD1. This CDR3 has 15 amino acids. CDR1 is KGHDR and CDR2 is SFDVKD in the germline V gene. V trimming: 1 base; J trimming: 5 bases; junction bases outside the gene matches: 6. CDR3: CATSDFRRGLDEQYF. In DNA, the CDR3 is TGTGCCACCAGTGATTTTCGCAGGGGGCTCGACGAGCAGTACTTC.

This clonotype occurred once. The V and J genes are TRBV6-1 and TRBJ1-2, with D possibly being TRBD1 (5 bases). This CDR3 spans 12 amino acids. Germline CDR1 reads MNHNS; CDR2 reads SASEGT. V was clipped by 6 bases and J by 6 bases, with 11 bases between them. CDR3 coding DNA: TGTGCCAGCAGGACCCCGGGGGATGGCTACACCTTC. This translates into CASRTPGDGYTF.

This clonotype was observed a few times. V is TRBV7-2 and J is TRBJ1-6; no firm D call. The CDR3 covers 15 residues. Germline CDR1 SGHTA, CDR2 FQGNSA. With 3 bases removed from V and 7 bases from J, the gap between germline ends came to 13 bases. The CDR3 region has the DNA TGTGCCAGCAGCTTTACTCAGGCAGCGAATTCACCCCTCCACTTT. It translates to CASSFTQAANSPLHF.

The sample holds a few counts of this clonotype. The chain has TRBV28 and TRBJ2-7; D might be TRBD1 (7 bases). The CDR3 has 14 residues. V lost 7 bases and J lost 5, with 18 bases in between. The germline gives CDR1 MDHEN, CDR2 SYDVKM. The CDR3 is CASKSTGGGDEQYF. As DNA, the CDR3 is TGTGCCAGCAAAAGTACCGGAGGGGGCGACGAGCAGTACTTC.

The J gene is TRBJ1-2, the V gene TRBV20-1; D possibly corresponds to TRBD1 (5 bases). Trimming left V 3 bases short and J 0 bases short, with 11 bases between. The germline V gene has CDR1 DFQATT and CDR2 SNEGSKA (reference sequence). The CDR3 sequence is 14 residues long. The CDR3 loop is CSARWGNSNYGYTF. CDR3 bases: TGCAGTGCTAGGTGGGGCAACTCTAACTATGGCTACACCTTC.

The genes are TRBV20-1 and TRBJ2-7, with D tentatively TRBD2 (6 bases). Looked up from germline, CDR1 is DFQATT and CDR2 is SNEGSKA (reference sequence). The V and J ends lost 3 bases and 7 bases respectively, with 19 bases between them. CDR3 length equals 14 residues. Here the CDR3 reads CSARADGGLEEQYF. CDR3 in DNA: TGCAGTGCTAGGGCCGACGGGGGTTTGGAGGAGCAGTACTTC.

This clonotype was found once. The rearrangement joins TRBV19 to TRBJ2-5; TRBD1 aligns across 8 bases. The CDR3 consists of 14 residues. V lost 10 bases, J lost 2 bases, and 9 bases stayed unmatched. Germline V gene data show CDR1 as LNHDA and CDR2 as SQIVND (reference sequence). DNA for the CDR3: TGTGCCACCAGTGATTGGGACAGGCAAGAGACCCAGTACTTC. Its protein product is CATSDWDRQETQYF. The complete variable domain, with remaining parts taken from reference TRBV19 and TRBJ2-5, reads DGGITQSPKYLFRKEGQNVTLSCEQNLNHDAMYWYRQDPGQGLRLIYYSQIVNDFQKGDIAEGYSVSREKKESFPLTVTSAQKNPTAFYLCATSDWDRQETQYFGPGTRLLVL.